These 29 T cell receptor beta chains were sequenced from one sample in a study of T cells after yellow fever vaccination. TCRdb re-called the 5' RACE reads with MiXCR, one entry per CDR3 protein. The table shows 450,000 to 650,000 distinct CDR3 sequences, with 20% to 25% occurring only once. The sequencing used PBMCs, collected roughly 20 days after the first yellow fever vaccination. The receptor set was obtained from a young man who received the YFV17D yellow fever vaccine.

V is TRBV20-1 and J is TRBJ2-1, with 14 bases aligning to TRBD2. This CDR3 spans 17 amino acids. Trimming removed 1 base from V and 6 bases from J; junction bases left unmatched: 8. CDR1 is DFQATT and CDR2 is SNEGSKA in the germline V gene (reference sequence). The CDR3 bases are TGCAGTGCTAGAGTATTTAGCGGGACTAGCGGGGGCAATGAGCAGTTCTTC. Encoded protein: CSARVFSGTSGGNEQFF.

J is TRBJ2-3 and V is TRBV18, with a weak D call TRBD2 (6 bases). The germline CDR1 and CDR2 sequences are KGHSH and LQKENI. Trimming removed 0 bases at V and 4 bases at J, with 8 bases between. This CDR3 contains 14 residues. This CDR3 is CASSPPGGPDTQYF. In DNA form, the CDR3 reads TGTGCCAGCTCACCACCGGGGGGACCAGATACGCAGTATTTT.

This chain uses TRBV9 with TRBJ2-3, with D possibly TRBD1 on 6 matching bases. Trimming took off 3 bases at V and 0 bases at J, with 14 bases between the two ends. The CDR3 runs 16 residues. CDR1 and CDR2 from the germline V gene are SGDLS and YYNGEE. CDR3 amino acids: CASSAAQGASTDTQYF. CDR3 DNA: TGTGCCAGCAGCGCCGCACAGGGAGCTAGCACAGATACGCAGTATTTT.

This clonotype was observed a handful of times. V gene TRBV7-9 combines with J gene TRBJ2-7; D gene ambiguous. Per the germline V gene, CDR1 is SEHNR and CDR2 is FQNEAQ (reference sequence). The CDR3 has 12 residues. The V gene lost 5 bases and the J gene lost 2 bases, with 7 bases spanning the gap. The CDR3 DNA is TGTGCCAGCAGCCGGCATCCCTACGAGCAGTACGTC. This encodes CASSRHPYEQYV.

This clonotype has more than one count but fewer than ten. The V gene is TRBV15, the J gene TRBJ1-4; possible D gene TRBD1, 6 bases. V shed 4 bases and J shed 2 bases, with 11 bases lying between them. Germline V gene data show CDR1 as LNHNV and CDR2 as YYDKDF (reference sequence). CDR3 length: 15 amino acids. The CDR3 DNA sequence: TGTGCCACCAGCACAGCAGGGGCTACTAATGAAAAACTGTTTTTT. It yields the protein CATSTAGATNEKLFF. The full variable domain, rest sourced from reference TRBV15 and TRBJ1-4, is DAMVIQNPRYQVTQFGKPVTLSCSQTLNHNVMYWYQQKSSQAPKLLFHYYDKDFNNEADTPDNFQSRRPNTSFCFLDIRSPGLGDTAMYLCATSTAGATNEKLFFGSGTQLSVL.

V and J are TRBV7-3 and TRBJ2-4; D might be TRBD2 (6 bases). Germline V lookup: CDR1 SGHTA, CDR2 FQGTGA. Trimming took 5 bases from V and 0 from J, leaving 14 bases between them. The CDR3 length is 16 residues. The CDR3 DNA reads TGTGCCAGCAGCCCCCTGGGGGGTTTAGCCAAAAACATTCAGTACTTC. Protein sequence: CASSPLGGLAKNIQYF.

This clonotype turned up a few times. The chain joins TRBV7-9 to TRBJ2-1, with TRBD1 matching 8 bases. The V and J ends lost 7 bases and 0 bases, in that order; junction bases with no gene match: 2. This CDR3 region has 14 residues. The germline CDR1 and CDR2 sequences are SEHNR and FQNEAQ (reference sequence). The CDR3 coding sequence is TGTGCCAGCAATACAGGGGGCTCCTACAATGAGCAGTTCTTC. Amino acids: CASNTGGSYNEQFF.

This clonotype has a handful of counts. This CDR3 is CASSLIPGYTGELFF. CDR3 DNA: TGTGCCAGCAGCTTAATCCCAGGGTACACCGGGGAGCTGTTTTTT. The J gene is TRBJ2-2, the V gene TRBV7-2, with TRBD1 as a possible D gene (5 bases). Trimming left V 2 bases short and J 3 bases short, with 10 bases between. This CDR3 spans 15 amino acids. CDR1 is SGHTA and CDR2 is FQGNSA in the germline V gene. The complete variable domain, with remaining parts taken from reference TRBV7-2 and TRBJ2-2, reads GAGVSQSPSNKVTEKGKDVELRCDPISGHTALYWYRQSLGQGLEFLIYFQGNSAPDKSGLPSDRFSAERTGGSVSTLTIQRTQQEDSAVYLCASSLIPGYTGELFFGEGSRLTVL.

For the CDR3, the DNA is TGTGCCAGCAGCTTACCGGGGCACTCCTACGAGCAGTACTTC. It codes for CASSLPGHSYEQYF. This chain links TRBV7-6 with TRBJ2-7; possibly TRBD1 or TRBD2 for D (5 bases each). CDR1 is SGHVS, CDR2 FNYEAQ, per germline. The CDR3 totals 14 residues. V was shortened by 2 bases and J by 0 bases, with 8 bases between the two germline ends.

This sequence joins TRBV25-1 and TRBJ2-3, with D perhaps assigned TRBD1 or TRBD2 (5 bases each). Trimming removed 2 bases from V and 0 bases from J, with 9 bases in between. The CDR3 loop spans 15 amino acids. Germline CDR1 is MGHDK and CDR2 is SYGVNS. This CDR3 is CASSETWGSTDTQYF. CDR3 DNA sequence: TGTGCCAGCAGTGAAACGTGGGGGAGCACAGATACGCAGTATTTT.

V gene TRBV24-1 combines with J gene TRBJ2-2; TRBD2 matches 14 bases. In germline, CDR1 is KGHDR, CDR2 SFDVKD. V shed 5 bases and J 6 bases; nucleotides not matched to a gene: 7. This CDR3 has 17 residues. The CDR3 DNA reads TGTGCCACCAGTGCTAGTCCGGGACTAGCGGGAGCCGGGGAGCTGTTTTTT. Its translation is CATSASPGLAGAGELFF.

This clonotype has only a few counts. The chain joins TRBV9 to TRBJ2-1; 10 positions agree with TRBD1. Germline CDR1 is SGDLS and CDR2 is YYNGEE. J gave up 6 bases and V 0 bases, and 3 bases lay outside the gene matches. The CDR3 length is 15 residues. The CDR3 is CASSVGTGGFNEQFF. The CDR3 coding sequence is TGTGCCAGCAGCGTAGGGACAGGGGGTTTCAATGAGCAGTTCTTC. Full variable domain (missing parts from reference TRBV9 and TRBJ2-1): DSGVTQTPKHLITATGQRVTLRCSPRSGDLSVYWYQQSLDQGLQFLIQYYNGEERAKGNILERFSAQQFPDLHSELNLSSLELGDSALYFCASSVGTGGFNEQFFGPGTRLTVL.

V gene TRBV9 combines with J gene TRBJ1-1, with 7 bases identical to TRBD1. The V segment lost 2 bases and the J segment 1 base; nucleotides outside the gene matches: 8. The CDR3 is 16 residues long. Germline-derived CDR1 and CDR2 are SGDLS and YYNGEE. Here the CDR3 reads CASSVGSGTANTEAFF. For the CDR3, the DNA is TGTGCCAGCAGCGTGGGATCCGGGACAGCGAACACTGAAGCTTTCTTT.

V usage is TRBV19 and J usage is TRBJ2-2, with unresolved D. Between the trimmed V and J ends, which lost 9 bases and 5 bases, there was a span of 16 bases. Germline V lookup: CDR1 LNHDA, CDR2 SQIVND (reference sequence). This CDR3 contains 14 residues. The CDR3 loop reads CASLSRSGTGELFF. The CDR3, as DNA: TGTGCCAGCCTAAGTCGTTCCGGGACCGGGGAGCTGTTTTTT.

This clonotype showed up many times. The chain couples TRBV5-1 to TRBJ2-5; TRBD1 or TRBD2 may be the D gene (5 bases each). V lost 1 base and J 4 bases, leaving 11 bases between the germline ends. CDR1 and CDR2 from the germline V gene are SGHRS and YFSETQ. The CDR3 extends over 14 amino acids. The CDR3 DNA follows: TGCGCCAGCAGCTTGAAGTTGGGGGTAGAGACCCAGTACTTC. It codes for CASSLKLGVETQYF. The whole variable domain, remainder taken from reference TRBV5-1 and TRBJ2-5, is KAGVTQTPRYLIKTRGQQVTLSCSPISGHRSVSWYQQTPGQGLQFLFEYFSETQRNKGNFPGRFSGRQFSNSRSEMNVSTLELGDSALYLCASSLKLGVETQYFGPGTRLLVL.

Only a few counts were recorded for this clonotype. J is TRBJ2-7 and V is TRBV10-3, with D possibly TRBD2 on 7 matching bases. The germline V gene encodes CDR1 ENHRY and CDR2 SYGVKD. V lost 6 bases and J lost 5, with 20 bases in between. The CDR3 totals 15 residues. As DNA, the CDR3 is TGTGCCATCAGGGGGGTCTCCGGGGGGCATAACGAGCAGTACTTC. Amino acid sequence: CAIRGVSGGHNEQYF.

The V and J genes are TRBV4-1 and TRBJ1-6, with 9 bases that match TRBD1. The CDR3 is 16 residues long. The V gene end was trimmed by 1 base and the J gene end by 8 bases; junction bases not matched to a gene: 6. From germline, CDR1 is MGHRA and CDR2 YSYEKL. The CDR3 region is CASSQGGTGTYSPLHF. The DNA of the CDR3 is TGCGCCAGCAGCCAAGGCGGGACAGGGACGTATTCACCCCTCCACTTT.

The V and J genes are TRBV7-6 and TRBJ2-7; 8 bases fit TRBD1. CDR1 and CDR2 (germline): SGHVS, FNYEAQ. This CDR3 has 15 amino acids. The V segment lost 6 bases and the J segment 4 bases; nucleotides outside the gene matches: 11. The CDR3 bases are TGTGCCAGCAGGCAAAGACCGGGACAGGTGTACGAGCAGTACTTC. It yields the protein CASRQRPGQVYEQYF.

As DNA, the CDR3 is TGTGCCATCCTGGACAGGCGTTACACCGGGGAGCTGTTTTTT. Amino acids: CAILDRRYTGELFF. V usage is TRBV7-9 and J usage is TRBJ2-2, with 7 bases that match TRBD1. CDR1 SEHNR and CDR2 FQNEAQ come from the germline V gene (reference sequence). V shed 10 bases and J 3 bases; nucleotides not matched to a gene: 8. The CDR3 length is 14 residues.

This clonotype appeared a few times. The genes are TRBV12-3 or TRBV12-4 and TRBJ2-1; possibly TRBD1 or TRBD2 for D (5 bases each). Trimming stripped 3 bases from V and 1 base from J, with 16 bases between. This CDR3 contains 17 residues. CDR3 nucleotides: TGTGCCAGCAGTTTGTGGGGGTCGGGGAAATCCTACAATGAGCAGTTCTTC. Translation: CASSLWGSGKSYNEQFF.

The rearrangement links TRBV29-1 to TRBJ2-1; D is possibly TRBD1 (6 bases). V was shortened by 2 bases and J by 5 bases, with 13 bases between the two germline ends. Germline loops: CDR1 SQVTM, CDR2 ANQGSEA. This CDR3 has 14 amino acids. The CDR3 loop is CSVERSQGNNEQFF. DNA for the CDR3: TGCAGCGTTGAAAGGAGTCAGGGGAACAATGAGCAGTTCTTC.

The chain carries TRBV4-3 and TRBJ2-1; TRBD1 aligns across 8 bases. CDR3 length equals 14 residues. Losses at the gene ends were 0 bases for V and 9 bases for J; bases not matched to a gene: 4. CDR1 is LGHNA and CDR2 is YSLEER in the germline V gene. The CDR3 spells CASSQDPRGREQFF. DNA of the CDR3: TGCGCCAGCAGCCAAGATCCCAGGGGGCGTGAGCAGTTCTTC.

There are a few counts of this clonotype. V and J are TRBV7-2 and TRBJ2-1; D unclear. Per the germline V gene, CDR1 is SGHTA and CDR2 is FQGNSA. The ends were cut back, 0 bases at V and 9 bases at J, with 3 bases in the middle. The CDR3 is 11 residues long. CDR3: CASSLATEQFF. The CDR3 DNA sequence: TGTGCCAGCAGCTTAGCCACTGAGCAGTTCTTC.

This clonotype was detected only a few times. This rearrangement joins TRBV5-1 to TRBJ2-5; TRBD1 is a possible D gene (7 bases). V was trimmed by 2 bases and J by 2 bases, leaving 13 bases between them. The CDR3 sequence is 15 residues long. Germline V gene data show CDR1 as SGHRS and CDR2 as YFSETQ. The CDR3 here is CASSFSRGRQETQYF. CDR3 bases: TGCGCCAGCAGCTTTTCCAGGGGGAGGCAAGAGACCCAGTACTTC.

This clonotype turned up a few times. The CDR3 loop reads CASSLATAGTGAYEQYV. The CDR3 coding sequence is TGTGCCAGCAGCTTAGCCACTGCCGGGACAGGCGCCTACGAGCAGTACGTC. The chain links TRBV7-8 to TRBJ2-7; 8 bases are a match to TRBD1. The V and J ends lost 0 bases and 2 bases, in that order; junction bases with no gene match: 9. There are 17 residues in the CDR3. The V gene's germline CDR1 is SGHVS and CDR2 FQNEAQ.

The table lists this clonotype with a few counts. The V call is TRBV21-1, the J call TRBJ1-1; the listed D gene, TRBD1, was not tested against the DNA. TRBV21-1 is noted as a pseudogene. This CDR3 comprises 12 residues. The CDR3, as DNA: TGTGCCAGCACCGGGGTAGTCACTGAAGCTTTCTTT. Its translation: CASTGVVTEAFF.

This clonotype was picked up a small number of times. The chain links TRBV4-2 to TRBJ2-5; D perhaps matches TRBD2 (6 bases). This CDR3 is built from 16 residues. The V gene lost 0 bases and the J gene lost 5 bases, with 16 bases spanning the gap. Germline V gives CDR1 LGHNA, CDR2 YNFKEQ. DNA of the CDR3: TGTGCCAGCAGCCAAGATAGGTTGGAGGGCGGGGAGACCCAGTACTTC. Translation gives CASSQDRLEGGETQYF.

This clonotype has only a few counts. The CDR3 protein is CASSQQADYTDTQYF. In nucleotides, the CDR3 is TGTGCCAGCAGCCAGCAAGCGGACTACACAGATACGCAGTATTTT. The genes are TRBV7-2 and TRBJ2-3; a possible D gene is TRBD2 (6 bases). Trimming pared 5 bases from V and 2 bases from J, leaving 14 bases between. This CDR3 comprises 15 residues. Germline CDR1 and CDR2: SGHTA and FQGNSA. The full variable domain, in which reference TRBV7-2 and TRBJ2-3 provide the parts outside the CDR3, is GAGVSQSPSNKVTEKGKDVELRCDPISGHTALYWYRQSLGQGLEFLIYFQGNSAPDKSGLPSDRFSAERTGGSVSTLTIQRTQQEDSAVYLCASSQQADYTDTQYFGPGTRLTVL.

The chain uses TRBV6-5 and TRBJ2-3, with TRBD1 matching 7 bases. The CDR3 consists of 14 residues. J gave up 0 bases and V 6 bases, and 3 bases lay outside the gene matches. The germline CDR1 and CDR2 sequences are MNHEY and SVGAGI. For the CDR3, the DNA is TGTGCCAGCAGCAGGGGACAGAGCACAGATACGCAGTATTTT. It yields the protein CASSRGQSTDTQYF.